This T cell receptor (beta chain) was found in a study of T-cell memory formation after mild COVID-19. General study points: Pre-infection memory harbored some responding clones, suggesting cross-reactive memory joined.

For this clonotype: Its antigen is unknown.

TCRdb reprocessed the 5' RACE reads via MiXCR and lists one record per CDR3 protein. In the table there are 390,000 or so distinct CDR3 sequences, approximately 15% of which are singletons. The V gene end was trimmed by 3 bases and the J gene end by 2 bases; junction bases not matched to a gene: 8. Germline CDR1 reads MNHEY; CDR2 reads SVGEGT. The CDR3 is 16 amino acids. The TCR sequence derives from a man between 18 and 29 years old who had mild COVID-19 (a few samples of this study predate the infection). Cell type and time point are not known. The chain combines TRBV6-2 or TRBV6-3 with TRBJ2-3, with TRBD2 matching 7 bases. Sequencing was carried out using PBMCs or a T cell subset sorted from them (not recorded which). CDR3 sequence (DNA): TGTGCCAGCAGTTATTCCGGGACTACTAACACAGATACGCAGTATTTT. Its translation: CASSYSGTTNTDTQYF.